This TCR beta chain is from a study of T cell repertoires in aging, cancer and after chemotherapy. Study details: Patients with glioblastoma brain tumors were sampled before and after temozolomide-based therapy. Notes on the study in general: These repertoire data do not allow conclusions about immunological memory after chemotherapy.

Peripheral blood genomic DNA, not sorted cells or RNA, was the template. With regard to this clonotype: Its antigen is unidentified.

A mixed TRB-A/B primer pool amplified rearranged TRB by multiplex touch-down PCR. Via MiXCR, TCRdb re-called the multiplex PCR reads, giving one row per CDR3 protein. The table records under 1,500 distinct CDR3 sequences, approximately 26% of them present only once. V was cut by 0 bases and J by 4 bases, with 11 bases left in between. Per germline, CDR1 SGHKS and CDR2 YYEKEE (reference sequence). The CDR3 length is 15 residues. The chain combines TRBV5-5 with TRBJ2-1; D perhaps matches TRBD1 (6 bases). Sequenced: blood. The sequence was obtained from a human donor with a solid tumor. CDR3 DNA: TGTGCCAGCAGCTTGGCGGGTGGGACATACAATGAGCAGTTCTTC. It encodes CASSLAGGTYNEQFF.